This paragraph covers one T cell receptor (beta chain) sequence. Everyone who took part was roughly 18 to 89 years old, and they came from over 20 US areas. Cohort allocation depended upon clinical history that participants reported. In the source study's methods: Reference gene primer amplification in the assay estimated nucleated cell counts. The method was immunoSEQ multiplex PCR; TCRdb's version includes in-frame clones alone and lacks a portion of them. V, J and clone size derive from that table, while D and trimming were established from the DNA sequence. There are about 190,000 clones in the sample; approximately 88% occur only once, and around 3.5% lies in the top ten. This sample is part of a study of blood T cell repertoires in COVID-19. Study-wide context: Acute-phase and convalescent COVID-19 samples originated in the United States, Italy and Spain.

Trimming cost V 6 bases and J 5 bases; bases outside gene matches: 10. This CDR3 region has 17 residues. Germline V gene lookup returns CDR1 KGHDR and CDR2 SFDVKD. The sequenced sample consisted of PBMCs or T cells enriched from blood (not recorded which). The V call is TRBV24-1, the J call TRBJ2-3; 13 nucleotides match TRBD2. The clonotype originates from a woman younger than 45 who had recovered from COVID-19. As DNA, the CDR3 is TGTGCCACCAGTCCGGGACTAGCGGGGTCGGGAGGAGATACGCAGTATTTT. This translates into CATSPGLAGSGGDTQYF.